This TCR beta chain was observed in a study of T cells in localized non-small cell lung cancer. Study-wide points: The study detected a median roughly 56 of the top 100 tumor clones in adjacent lung.

Assay used: immunoSEQ multiplex PCR; TCRdb lists only in-frame clones, some missing. Here the sample spans about 52,000 clones, around 86% being singletons. About this clone itself: Its antigen is as yet unknown.

The CDR3 extends over 12 amino acids. Per germline, CDR1 SGHDN and CDR2 FVKESK. V lost 6 bases and J 8 bases, leaving 14 bases between the germline ends. The rearrangement links TRBV14 to TRBJ2-7, with a possible D match to TRBD2 (5 bases). The source was PBMCs, collected before any cancer treatment. The receptor comes from a female donor with stage II lung adenocarcinoma. CDR3 in DNA: TGTGCCAGCAGACGCTCAGAGGGCCAGCAGTACTTC. Protein product: CASRRSEGQQYF. Complete variable domain (other parts from reference TRBV14 and TRBJ2-7): EAGVTQFPSHSVIEKGQTVTLRCDPISGHDNLYWYRRVMGKEIKFLLHFVKESKQDESGMPNNRFLAERTGGTYSTLKVQPAELEDSGVYFCASRRSEGQQYFGPGTRLTVT.